Listed below are T cell receptor beta chains from one sample, sequenced in a study of cytomegalovirus exposure and HLA in healthy donors. The method was immunoSEQ multiplex PCR; TCRdb's version includes in-frame clones alone and lacks a portion of them. The repertoire holds about 190,000 clones, roughly 80% seen once, with 1.5% to 2% in the top ten. Sequencing was carried out using PBMCs. The origin of the receptors is a woman younger than 35 in good health and CMV-seronegative. Both conserved end residues are part of each CDR3. A D gene is named only where the DNA matches it firmly. The size entry is marked missing in some rows and otherwise reads once, few, many or a size class.

D gene,clone size,J gene,V gene,CDR3 protein,CDR3 DNA
TRBD2,NA,TRBJ2-3,TRBV6-4,CASSGSGGATDTQYF,TGTGCCAGCAGTGGGAGCGGGGGGGCCACAGATACGCAGTATTTT
NA,NA,TRBJ2-7,TRBV5-1,CASSPPGLKYF,TGCGCCAGCAGCCCTCCAGGGCTGAAATACTTC
TRBD2,few,TRBJ2-1,TRBV11-3,CASSGGLGAYNEQFF,TGTGCCAGCAGCGGGGGACTAGGGGCCTACAATGAGCAGTTCTTC
NA,NA,TRBJ2-1,TRBV5-4,CASSREGAYNEQFF,TGTGCCAGCAGCCGCGAAGGGGCGTACAATGAGCAGTTCTTC
TRBD1,NA,TRBJ1-5,TRBV7-3,CASSRDRVGQPQHF,TGTGCCAGCAGCAGGGACAGGGTCGGACAGCCCCAGCATTTT
NA,NA,TRBJ1-1,TRBV10-3,CAISEWNIANTEAFF,TGTGCCATCAGTGAGTGGAATATAGCGAACACTGAAGCTTTCTTT
NA,NA,TRBJ2-1,TRBV5-6,CASSLGLAINEQFF,TGTGCCAGCAGCTTGGGTCTAGCGATCAATGAGCAGTTCTTC
TRBD2,NA,TRBJ2-7,TRBV27,CASSSGLGGYEQYF,TGTGCCAGCAGTTCGGGACTAGGGGGTTACGAGCAGTACTTC
NA,NA,TRBJ1-5,TRBV5-5,CASSAGLGGPNQPQHF,TGTGCCAGCAGCGCGGGTTTGGGAGGACCCAATCAGCCCCAGCATTTT
TRBD1,NA,TRBJ1-2,TRBV7-2,CASSPRQGNYGYTF,TGTGCCAGCAGCCCAAGACAGGGGAACTATGGCTACACCTTC
TRBD1,NA,TRBJ2-1,TRBV7-3,CASSHAPGQGNEQFF,TGTGCCAGCAGCCACGCCCCGGGACAGGGCAATGAGCAGTTCTTC
NA,NA,TRBJ1-2,TRBV28,CASSLLRYGYTF,TGTGCCAGCAGTTTATTGCGCTATGGCTACACCTTC
TRBD1,NA,TRBJ2-7,TRBV5-1,CASSLRQGAHEQYF,TGCGCCAGCAGCTTGCGACAGGGGGCCCACGAGCAGTACTTC
TRBD1,once,TRBJ1-1,TRBV5-1,CASSLDRGDTEAFF,TGCGCCAGCAGCTTGGACAGGGGAGATACTGAAGCTTTCTTT
NA,NA,TRBJ2-5,TRBV2,CASRDTGTSRRGTQYF,TGTGCCAGCAGGGACACGGGGACTTCCCGACGGGGGACCCAGTACTTC
NA,few,TRBJ1-1,TRBV18,CASSPRWEERAFF,TGTGCCAGCTCACCAAGGTGGGAGGAGCGAGCTTTCTTT
NA,NA,TRBJ1-2,TRBV6-5,CASSSTGKLNYGYTF,TGTGCCAGCAGCTCCACAGGGAAACTTAACTATGGCTACACCTTC
NA,NA,TRBJ1-6,TRBV7-9,CASSLALGLNSPLHF,TGTGCCAGCAGCTTAGCGCTGGGACTTAATTCACCCCTCCACTTT
TRBD2,few,TRBJ2-1,TRBV2,CASRPGTSKNEQFF,TGTGCCAGCAGACCCGGGACTAGCAAGAATGAGCAGTTCTTC